The sequence of this T cell receptor beta chain was determined in a study of prognosis after radiotherapy for stage I lung cancer. For the study at large: Among the enrolled patients, fewer than 15 had newly diagnosed primary stage I lung tumors, while roughly five had oligometastatic NSCLC following surgical resection of the primary tumor.

Multiplex PCR in two rounds served to amplify TCR beta CDR3 from genomic DNA. Individual primers that were specific to each TRBV and TRBJ gene served in first-round PCR. One entry per CDR3 protein results from TCRdb running MiXCR on the multiplex PCR reads. Counted here are 30,000 to 35,000 distinct CDR3 sequences, roughly 49% occurring once; the ten biggest clones make up approximately 17%. This clonotype has at least ten counts. The CDR3 loop spans 17 amino acids. Germline CDR1 is DFQATT and CDR2 is SNEGSKA (reference sequence). Trimming took 3 bases from V and 2 from J, leaving 22 bases between them.

V is TRBV20-1 and J is TRBJ2-5, with no clear D. This TCR derives from a donor aged 50 or older with non-small cell lung cancer. Source: PBMCs, taken before or after stereotactic body radiation therapy (not recorded which). The CDR3 DNA reads as TGCAGTGCTAGTGCTGCAGGTAGGCGTACGATACAAGAGACCCAGTACTTC. Translating it yields CSASAAGRRTIQETQYF.